Sequencing of this T cell receptor (beta chain) was carried out in a study of technical replicates of blood from a handful of donors. The CDR3 covers 14 residues. V was clipped by 2 bases and J by 4 bases, with 11 bases between them. In germline, CDR1 is SGHTA, CDR2 FQGNSA. Assay: immunoSEQ multiplex PCR; the TCRdb copy retains only in-frame clones and omits some. The table lists about 100,000 clones, around 95% of them singletons. Sequencing used T cells isolated from PBMCs. The genes are TRBV7-2 and TRBJ1-2, with no clear D. This TCR was recovered from a human donor in good health. The CDR3 loop is CASSLNSPGYGYTF. CDR3 coding DNA: TGTGCCAGCAGCTTAAACAGCCCTGGCTATGGCTACACCTTC.